This TCR beta chain was profiled in a study of beta chain features in type 1 diabetes. Study observations and caveats: Using cDNA template may skew counts toward highly expressing activated cells. Shortening of TCRB CDR3s, moderate but significant, appeared in all four CD4+ subsets of Type 1 diabetes patients.

V lost 4 bases and J lost 0, with 4 bases in between. This CDR3 region has 13 residues. Germline V CDR1 and CDR2: MNHEY, SMNVEV (reference sequence). As concerns this clone: The antigen remains undetermined.

The study reverse transcribed the entire isolated RNA, so it sequenced expressed TCRB transcripts. Regulatory, naive and central memory T cell samples averaged around 3.5 million reads. Using immunoSEQ multiplex PCR, the repertoire was profiled, and TCRdb retains in-frame clones only, with some absent. The sample has approximately 250,000 clones, 16% seen once. Roughly 100 mL of blood, on average, came from one heparinised draw per donor. In all sorted populations, purity surpassed 95%. The sequenced sample was naive CD4+ T cells from blood. This rearrangement joins TRBV27 to TRBJ1-5, with D unresolved. This TCR was sampled from a man younger than 40 with type 1 diabetes. DNA for the CDR3: TGTGCCAGCAGTTCGTATAGCAATCAGCCCCAGCATTTT. Translation: CASSSYSNQPQHF.